This record looks at one TCR beta chain sequence and its context. The data originate from a study of blood T cell repertoires in COVID-19. Study-wide background: Sources were T cells, B-cell-depleted T cells, or PBMCs; the material itself was cDNA or gDNA.

In the study's own analysis: Estimates of nucleated cell counts were drawn from the amplification of reference gene primers. Data came from immunoSEQ multiplex PCR; TCRdb stores just in-frame clones and leaves some out. The V and J calls and clone size were taken over from that table, and D and trimming were inferred from the DNA. The sample shows tens of thousands of clones, approximately 91% of them seen only once. Germline V gene lookup returns CDR1 MNHNS and CDR2 SASEGT. V dropped 0 bases and J dropped 0 bases, with 11 bases sitting between them. The CDR3 contains 16 residues. The specimen sequenced was peripheral blood. The chain links TRBV6-1 to TRBJ1-2; D gene uncertain. The receptor was isolated from a human donor in a cohort sampled during active COVID-19. The CDR3 region has the DNA TGTGCCAGCAGTGAAGCTCCAGGTCAAGCTAACTATGGCTACACCTTC. It is translated as CASSEAPGQANYGYTF.